This entry features one T cell receptor beta chain sequence. Trimming removed 3 bases from V and 2 bases from J, with 5 bases in between. Germline loops: CDR1 SGHDN, CDR2 FVKESK. CDR3 length equals 14 residues. The data derive from a study of T-cell reconstitution after alpha-beta-depleted transplantation in children. Preparing the TCRbeta library involved the use of unique molecular identifiers. MiXCR, run by TCRdb on the PCR reads, gives a single entry per CDR3 protein. The repertoire includes about 360,000 distinct CDR3 sequences, 13% of them detected once, and around 4.5% sits in the top ten. The material sequenced was PBMCs, taken from the stem cell graft. The rearrangement links TRBV14 to TRBJ1-6, with D unresolved. This receptor was obtained from a human donor who donated a stem cell graft to a child with Fanconi anemia. CDR3: CASSHGAYNSPLHF. The CDR3 DNA reads TGTGCCAGCAGCCACGGCGCCTATAATTCACCCCTCCACTTT. The variable domain in full, with the rest retrieved from reference TRBV14 and TRBJ1-6, is EAGVTQFPSHSVIEKGQTVTLRCDPISGHDNLYWYRRVMGKEIKFLLHFVKESKQDESGMPNNRFLAERTGGTYSTLKVQPAELEDSGVYFCASSHGAYNSPLHFGNGTRLTVT.